One T cell receptor (beta chain) is described in this entry. The target antigen is unknown. The sample belongs to a study of T cell responses to AZD1222 COVID-19 vaccine. Study-wide points: Of the AZD1222 recipients, only five to seven were seropositive at baseline. The CD4 TCRs associated with vaccination extended across spike and predominated at 160-218 and 743-854.

V lost 1 base and J lost 0, with 8 bases in between. This CDR3 has 15 amino acids. CDR1 is MGHRA, CDR2 YSYEKL, per germline. TCRdb's copy holds only in-frame clones and misses some; the assay was immunoSEQ multiplex PCR. The table includes about 92,000 clones, approximately 91% detected once. The chain couples TRBV4-1 to TRBJ2-3; D uncertain. The sequence was obtained from an adult in good health. The sample in question was peripheral blood, obtained on day 0 of AZD1222 vaccination. The CDR3 here is CASSQVGTSTDTQYF. In DNA form, the CDR3 reads TGCGCCAGCAGCCAAGTTGGTACTAGCACAGATACGCAGTATTTT.